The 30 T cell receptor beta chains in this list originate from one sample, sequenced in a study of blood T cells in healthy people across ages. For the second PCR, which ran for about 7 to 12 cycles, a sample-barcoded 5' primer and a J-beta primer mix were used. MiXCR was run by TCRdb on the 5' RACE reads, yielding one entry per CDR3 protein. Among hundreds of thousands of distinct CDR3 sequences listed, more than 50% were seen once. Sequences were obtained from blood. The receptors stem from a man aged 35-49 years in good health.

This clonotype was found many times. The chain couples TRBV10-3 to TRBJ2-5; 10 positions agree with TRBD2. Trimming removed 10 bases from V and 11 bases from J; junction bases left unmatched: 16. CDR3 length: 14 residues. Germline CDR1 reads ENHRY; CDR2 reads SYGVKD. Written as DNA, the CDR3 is TGTGCCACCACCCTAGCGGGAGACATCGATGAGCAGTACTTC. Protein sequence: CATTLAGDIDEQYF.

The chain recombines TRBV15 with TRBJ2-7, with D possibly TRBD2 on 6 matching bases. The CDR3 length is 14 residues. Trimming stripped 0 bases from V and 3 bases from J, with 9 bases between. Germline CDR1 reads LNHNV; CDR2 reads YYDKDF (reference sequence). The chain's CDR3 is CATSREQTSYEQYF. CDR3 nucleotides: TGTGCCACCAGCAGAGAACAGACTAGCTACGAGCAGTACTTC.

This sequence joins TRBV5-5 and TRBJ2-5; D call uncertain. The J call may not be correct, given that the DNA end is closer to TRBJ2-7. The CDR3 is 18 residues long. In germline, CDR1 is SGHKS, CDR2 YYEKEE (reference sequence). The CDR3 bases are TGTGCCAGCAGCTTGTTTTTCGATGTTGCAGGCAACTCCTACGAGCAGTACTTC. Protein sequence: CASSLFFDVAGNSYEQYF.

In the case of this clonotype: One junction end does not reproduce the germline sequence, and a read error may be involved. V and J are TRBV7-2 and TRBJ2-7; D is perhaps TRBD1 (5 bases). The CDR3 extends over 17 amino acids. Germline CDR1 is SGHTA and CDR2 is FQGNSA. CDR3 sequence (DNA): TGTGCCAGTAGCTTACCAGAGTGGGGCGGATTTACCTACGAGCAGTACTTC. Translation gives CASSLPEWGGFTYEQYF.

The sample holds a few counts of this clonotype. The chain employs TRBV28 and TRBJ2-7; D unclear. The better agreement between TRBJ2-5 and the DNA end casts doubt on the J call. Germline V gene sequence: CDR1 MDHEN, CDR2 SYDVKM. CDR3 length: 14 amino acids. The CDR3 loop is CASSLTRIQETQYF. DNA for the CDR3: TGTGCCAGCAGTTTGACCCGTATCCAAGAGACCCAGTACTTC.

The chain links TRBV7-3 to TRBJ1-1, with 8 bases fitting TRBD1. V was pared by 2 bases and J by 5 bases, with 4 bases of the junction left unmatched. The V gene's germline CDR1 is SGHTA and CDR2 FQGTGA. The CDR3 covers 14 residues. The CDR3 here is CASSLQGAETEAFF. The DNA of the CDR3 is TGTGCCAGCAGCTTACAGGGGGCAGAGACTGAAGCTTTCTTT.

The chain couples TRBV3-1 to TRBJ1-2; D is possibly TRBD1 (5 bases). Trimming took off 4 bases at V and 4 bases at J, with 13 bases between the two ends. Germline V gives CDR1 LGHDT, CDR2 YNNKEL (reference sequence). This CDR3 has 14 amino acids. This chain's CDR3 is CASSRFGGGYGYTF. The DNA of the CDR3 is TGTGCCAGCAGCCGTTTTGGGGGGGGCTATGGCTACACCTTC.

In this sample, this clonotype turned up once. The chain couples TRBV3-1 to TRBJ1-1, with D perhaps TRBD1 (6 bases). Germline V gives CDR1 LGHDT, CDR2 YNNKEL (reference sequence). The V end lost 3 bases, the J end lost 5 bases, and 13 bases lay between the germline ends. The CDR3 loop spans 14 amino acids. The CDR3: CASSQYKRGTEAFF. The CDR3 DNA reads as TGTGCCAGCAGCCAGTATAAGAGGGGGACTGAAGCTTTCTTT.

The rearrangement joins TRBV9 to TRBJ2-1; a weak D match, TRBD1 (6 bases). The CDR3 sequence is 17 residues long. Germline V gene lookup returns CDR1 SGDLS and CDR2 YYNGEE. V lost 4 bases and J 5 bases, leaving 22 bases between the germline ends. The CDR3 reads CASSPRLQGWPDNEQFF. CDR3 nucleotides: TGTGCCAGCAGCCCTAGGCTACAGGGTTGGCCCGACAATGAGCAGTTCTTC. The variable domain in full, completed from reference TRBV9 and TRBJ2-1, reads DSGVTQTPKHLITATGQRVTLRCSPRSGDLSVYWYQQSLDQGLQFLIQYYNGEERAKGNILERFSAQQFPDLHSELNLSSLELGDSALYFCASSPRLQGWPDNEQFFGPGTRLTVL.

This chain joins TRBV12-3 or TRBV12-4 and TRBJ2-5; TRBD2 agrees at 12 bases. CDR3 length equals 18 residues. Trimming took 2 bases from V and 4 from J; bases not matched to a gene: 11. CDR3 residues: CASSLLAGGPTGSETQYF. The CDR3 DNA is TGTGCCAGCAGTTTACTAGCGGGGGGGCCTACCGGGTCAGAGACCCAGTACTTC.

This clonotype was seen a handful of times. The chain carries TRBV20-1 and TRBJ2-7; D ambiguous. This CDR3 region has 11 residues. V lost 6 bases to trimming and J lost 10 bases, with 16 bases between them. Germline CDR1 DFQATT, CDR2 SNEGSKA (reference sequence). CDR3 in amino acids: CSATSIFCQYF. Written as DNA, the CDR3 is TGCAGTGCCACCTCAATCTTCTGTCAGTACTTC.

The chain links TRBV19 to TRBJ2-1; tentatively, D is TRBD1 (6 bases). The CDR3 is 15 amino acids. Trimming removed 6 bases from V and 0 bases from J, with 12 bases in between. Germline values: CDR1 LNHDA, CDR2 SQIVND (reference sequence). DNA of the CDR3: TGTGCCAGTAGGGCTGACAGGAGCTCCTACAATGAGCAGTTCTTC. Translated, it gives CASRADRSSYNEQFF.

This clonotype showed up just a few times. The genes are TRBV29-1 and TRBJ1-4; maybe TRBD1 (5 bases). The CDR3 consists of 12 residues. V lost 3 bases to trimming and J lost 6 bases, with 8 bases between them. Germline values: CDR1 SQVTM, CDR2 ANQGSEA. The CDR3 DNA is TGCAGCGTTGACACGGGACATGAAAAACTGTTTTTT. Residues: CSVDTGHEKLFF.

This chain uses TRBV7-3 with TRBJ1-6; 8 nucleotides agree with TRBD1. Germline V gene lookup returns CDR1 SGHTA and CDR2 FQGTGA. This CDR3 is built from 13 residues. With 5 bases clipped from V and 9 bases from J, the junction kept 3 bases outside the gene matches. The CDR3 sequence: CASSPDRASPLHF. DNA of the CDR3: TGTGCCAGCAGCCCGGACAGGGCTTCACCCCTCCACTTT.

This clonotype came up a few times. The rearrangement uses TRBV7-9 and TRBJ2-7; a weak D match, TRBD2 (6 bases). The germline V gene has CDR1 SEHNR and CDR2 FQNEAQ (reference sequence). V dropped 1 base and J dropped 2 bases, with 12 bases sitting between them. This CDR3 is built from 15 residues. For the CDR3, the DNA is TGTGCCAGCAGCTTAGGATCCGGGAGAACCTACGAGCAGTACTTC. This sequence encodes CASSLGSGRTYEQYF.

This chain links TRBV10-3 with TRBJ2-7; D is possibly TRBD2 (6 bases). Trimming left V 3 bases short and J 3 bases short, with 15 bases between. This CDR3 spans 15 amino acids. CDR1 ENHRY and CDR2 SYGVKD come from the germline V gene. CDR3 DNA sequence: TGTGCCATCAGTGATAACGGGAGTCCCTTCTACGAGCAGTACTTC. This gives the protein CAISDNGSPFYEQYF.

The CDR3 DNA reads as TGTGCCAGCAAGCGGGACACAAACTACAATGAGCAGTACTTC. Amino acid sequence: CASKRDTNYNEQYF. This chain uses TRBV12-3 or TRBV12-4 with TRBJ2-5, with D perhaps TRBD2 (7 bases). V lost 7 bases to trimming and J lost 11 bases, with 23 bases between them. The CDR3 sequence is 14 residues long.

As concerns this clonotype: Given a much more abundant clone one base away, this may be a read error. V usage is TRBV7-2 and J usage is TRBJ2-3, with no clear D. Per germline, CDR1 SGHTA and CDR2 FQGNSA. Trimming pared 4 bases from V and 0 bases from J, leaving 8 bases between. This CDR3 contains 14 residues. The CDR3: CASSSRHSTDTQYF. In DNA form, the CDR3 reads TGTGCCAGCAGCTCCCGACACAGCACAGATACGCAGTATTTT.

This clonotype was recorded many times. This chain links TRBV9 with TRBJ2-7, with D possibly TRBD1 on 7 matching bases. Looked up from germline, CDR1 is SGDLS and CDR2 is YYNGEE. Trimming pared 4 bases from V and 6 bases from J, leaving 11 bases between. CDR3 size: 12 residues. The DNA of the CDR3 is TGTGCCAGCAGCCTCCAGGGGGGCGAGCAGTACTTC. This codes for CASSLQGGEQYF.

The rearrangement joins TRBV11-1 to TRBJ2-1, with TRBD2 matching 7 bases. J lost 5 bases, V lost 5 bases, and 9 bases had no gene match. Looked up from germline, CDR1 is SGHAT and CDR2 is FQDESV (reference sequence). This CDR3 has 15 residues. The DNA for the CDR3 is TGTGCCAGCAGCCACAGCGGGATGGGGGACAATGAGCAGTTCTTC. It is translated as CASSHSGMGDNEQFF.

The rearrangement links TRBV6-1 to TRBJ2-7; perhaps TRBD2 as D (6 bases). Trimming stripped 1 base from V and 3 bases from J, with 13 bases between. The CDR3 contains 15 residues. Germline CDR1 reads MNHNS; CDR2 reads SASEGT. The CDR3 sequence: CASSEEASEYYEQYF. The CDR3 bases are TGTGCCAGCAGTGAAGAGGCTAGCGAATACTACGAGCAGTACTTC.

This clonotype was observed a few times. The CDR3 DNA follows: TGTGCCAGCAGCTTAGTTGTGAACACCGGGGAGCTGTTTTTT. Its protein product is CASSLVVNTGELFF. This chain links TRBV7-2 with TRBJ2-2; D remains unclear. This CDR3 contains 14 residues. CDR1 is SGHTA and CDR2 is FQGNSA in the germline V gene. V lost 1 base and J 1 base, leaving 4 bases between the germline ends.

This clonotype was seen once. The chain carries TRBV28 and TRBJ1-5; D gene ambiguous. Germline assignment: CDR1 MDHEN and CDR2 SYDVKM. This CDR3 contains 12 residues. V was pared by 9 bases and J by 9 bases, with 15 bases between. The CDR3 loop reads CASNTITGPQHF. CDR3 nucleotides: TGTGCCAGTAATACCATCACGGGGCCCCAGCATTTT.

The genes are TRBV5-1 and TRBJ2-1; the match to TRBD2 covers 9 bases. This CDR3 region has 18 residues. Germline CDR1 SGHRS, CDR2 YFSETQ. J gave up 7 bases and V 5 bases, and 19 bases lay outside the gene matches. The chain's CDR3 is CASRLSQGLANQRNEQFF. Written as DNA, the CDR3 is TGCGCCAGCAGATTGTCCCAGGGACTAGCTAATCAACGTAATGAGCAGTTCTTC.

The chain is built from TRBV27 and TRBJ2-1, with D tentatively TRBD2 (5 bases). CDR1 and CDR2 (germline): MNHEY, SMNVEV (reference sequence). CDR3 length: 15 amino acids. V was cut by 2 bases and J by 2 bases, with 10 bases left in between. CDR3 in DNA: TGTGCCAGCAGTTTAACGGGGTGGGCCTACAATGAGCAGTTCTTC. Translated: CASSLTGWAYNEQFF.

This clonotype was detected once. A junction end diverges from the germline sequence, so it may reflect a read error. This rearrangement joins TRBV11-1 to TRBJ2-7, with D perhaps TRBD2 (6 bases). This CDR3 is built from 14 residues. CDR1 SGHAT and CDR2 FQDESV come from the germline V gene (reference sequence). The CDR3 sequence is CASSLGRASSEHYF. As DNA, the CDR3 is TGTGCCAGCAGCTTAGGGAGGGCCTCGTCCGAGCACTACTTC.

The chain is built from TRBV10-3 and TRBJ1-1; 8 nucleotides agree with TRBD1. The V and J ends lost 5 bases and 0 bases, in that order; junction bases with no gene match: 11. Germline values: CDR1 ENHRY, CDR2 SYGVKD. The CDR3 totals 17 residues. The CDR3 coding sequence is TGTGCCATCAGTTTCCGCCCTGGACAGGGAATGAACACTGAAGCTTTCTTT. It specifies CAISFRPGQGMNTEAFF.

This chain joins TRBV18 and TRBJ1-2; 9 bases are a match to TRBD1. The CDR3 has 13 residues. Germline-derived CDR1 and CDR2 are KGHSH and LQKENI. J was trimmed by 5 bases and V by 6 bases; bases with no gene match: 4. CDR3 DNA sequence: TGTGCCAGCTCCGAGGACAGGGGTTATGGCTACACCTTC. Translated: CASSEDRGYGYTF.

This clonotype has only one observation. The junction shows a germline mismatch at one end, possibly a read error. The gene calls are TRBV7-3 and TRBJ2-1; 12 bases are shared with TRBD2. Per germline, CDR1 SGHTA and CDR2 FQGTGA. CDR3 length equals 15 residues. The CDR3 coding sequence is TGTGCCAGCAGCCTCCTAGCGGGGGGGCGTAATGAGCGGTTCTTC. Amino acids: CASSLLAGGRNERFF.

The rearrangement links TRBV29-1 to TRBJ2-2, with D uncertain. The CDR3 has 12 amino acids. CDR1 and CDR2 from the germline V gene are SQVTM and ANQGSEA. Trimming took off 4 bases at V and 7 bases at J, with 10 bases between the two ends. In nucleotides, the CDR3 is TGCAGCGTTGTTGGGGAAGACGGGGAGCTGTTTTTT. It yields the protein CSVVGEDGELFF.